The entry below describes one T cell receptor beta chain. This clone was seen ten or more times. No cognate antigen has been identified for it. Base qualities are not provided; no much larger clone lies one nucleotide away. CDR1 and CDR2 are read off the germline V gene (reference sequence) as DFQATT and SNEGSKA. V loses 6 bases of germline sequence and J loses 2 bases, and the interval between the two ends is 10 bases. CDR3 length: 13 amino acids, cysteine to phenylalanine. Only CDR3 DNA is held: 39 bases, read in frame from base 1. The data originate from a study of metastatic and nonmetastatic thyroid tumors (dated by TCRdb to about 2020). For the wider study: For patients with malignant and with benign thyroid disease, the researchers compared repertoires between peripheral blood samples and tumor or nodule tissue samples. The paper's findings and limits, for the study overall: In both blood and tumor samples, malignant tumors were reported to have significantly higher TCR beta diversity than benign nodules.

None of the patients had been given any treatment before thyroid surgery. The study retrospectively analysed patient clinical samples collected from about 2012 to 2018 using T-cell receptor beta sequencing. The receptor library was made with PCR. Sequencing was carried out with an Illumina HiSeq 4000. The TCR beta-chain CDR3 region of each patient was profiled by high-throughput sequencing. The paper's data handling went like this. The researchers built a classifier to tell apart papillary thyroid cancer patients with distant metastasis, based on CDR3 differences among clinicopathological groups. The Shannon index was used to measure repertoire diversity, and the Morisita-Horn index was used to measure how similar tumor and blood repertoires were. TCRdb cleaned the public reads at Q25 with fastp, built clones with MiXCR and kept in-frame beta chains. These V and J calls rely on TCRdb rather than the paper's analysis. This sample has under 55,000 clones in its table, and about 15% of those were observed once. The ten largest clonotypes hold approximately 3.1% of the sample.

This clonotype was sampled from a female donor with papillary thyroid cancer or a benign thyroid nodule (not recorded which). Some clones in this sample may be carry-over from other donors' samples. The chain is assembled from TRBV20-1 and TRBJ2-2; perhaps TRBD1 is the D gene, with 6 bases matching. Sequencing was performed on blood. This receptor carries the CDR3 CSARTVNTGELFF. At the DNA level, the sequence is TGCAGTGCGAGGACAGTTAACACCGGGGAGCTGTTTTTT.